The 10 T cell receptor beta chains reported below all come from one sample, sequenced in a study of Tregs in tolerant kidney transplant recipients (dated by TCRdb to the late 2010s). The library was made by the immunoSEQ multiplex PCR assay. TCRdb re-hosts the immuneACCESS table, in-frame sequences only. Its copies lack some clones; in the studies checked, an unresolved V gene accounts for under half of them, and the cause for the rest is not known. The sample table gives more than 10,000 clones. Roughly a quarter of the sample is held by the ten biggest clonotypes. The transplants used related donors with nonmyeloablative bone marrow transplantation, and mixed chimerism in the human trials was transient. Material: CD8+ T cells from blood (PBMCs), obtained 24 months after the transplant. The receptors shown here come from a human patient who received a combined kidney and bone marrow transplant. After a transplant, some T cells may have been passed on by the graft donor.

For this clone: The DNA ends 3 residues before the CDR3 does, and the rest of the CDR3 is filled in from the germline J gene. The chain has TRBV10-3 and TRBJ2-2, with TRBD2 matching 7 bases. Trimming at V came to 6 bases and at J to 5 bases, leaving 12 bases not matched to a gene. Germline-derived CDR1 and CDR2 are ENHRY and SYGVKD. The CDR3 runs to 16 residues. CDR3 in amino acids: CAIREMEGEGTGELFF. CDR3 DNA, as far as it was read: TGTGCCATCAGAGAGATGGAAGGGGAGGGGACCGGGGAG.

A word on this clone: The sequence runs out 3 residues before the end of the CDR3; the remainder is reconstructed from the germline J gene. The chain links TRBV19 to TRBJ2-2, with D perhaps assigned TRBD1 or TRBD2 (7 bases each). The V end lost 3 bases, the J end lost 4 bases, and 12 bases lay between the germline ends. CDR1 is LNHDA and CDR2 is SQIVND in the germline V gene (reference sequence). This CDR3 is built from 15 residues. Here the CDR3 reads CASSMGGGRTGELFF. The sequenced CDR3 bases are TGTGCCAGTAGTATGGGAGGGGGCCGCACCGGGGAG.

Turning to this clone: The CDR3 end lies 3 residues beyond the end of the read and is filled in from the germline J gene. The chain is built from TRBV7-6 and TRBJ1-5, with D tentatively TRBD1 (5 bases). Germline V CDR1 and CDR2: SGHVS, FNYEAQ. This CDR3 spans 18 amino acids. The V end lost 5 bases, the J end lost 1 base, and 21 bases lay between the germline ends. Incomplete CDR3 DNA: TGTGCCAGCAGCCCCGACACAAGGGGCCCCAAGAGCAATCAGCCC. Protein sequence: CASSPDTRGPKSNQP. The whole CDR3 protein is CASSPDTRGPKSNQPQHF.

A note on this clone: Sequencing ends 3 residues short of the CDR3 end; the germline J gene provides the rest. The gene calls are TRBV6-1 and TRBJ2-2; perhaps TRBD2 as D (6 bases). Germline V gene lookup returns CDR1 MNHNS and CDR2 SASEGT. The V gene lost 4 bases and the J gene lost 5 bases, with 8 bases spanning the gap. There are 13 residues in the CDR3. The sequenced part of the CDR3 DNA is TGTGCCAGCAGTGGGGCGGGGACCGGGGAG. Translating gives CASSGAGTGE. The entire CDR3 sequence reads CASSGAGTGELFF.

On this clone: The sequence runs out 3 residues before the end of the CDR3; the remainder is reconstructed from the germline J gene. This chain links TRBV6-2 or TRBV6-3 with TRBJ2-7; TRBD1 matches at 9 bases. This CDR3 has 15 residues. The germline CDR1 and CDR2 sequences are MNHEY and SVGEGT. After removal of 3 bases from V and 6 bases from J, the junction contained 9 bases not matched to a gene. CDR3 DNA (partial): TGTGCCAGCAGTTATTCCCGGACAGGGGTTAGCGAG. Translating gives CASSYSRTGVSE. The complete CDR3 sequence is CASSYSRTGVSEQYF.

Points on this clone: The CDR3 is cut off 3 residues early in the read; its end comes from the germline J gene. This chain uses TRBV19 with TRBJ2-1; a possible D gene is TRBD2 (5 bases). The CDR3 contains 12 residues. The V end was cut by 7 bases, the J end by 4 bases, with 8 bases between. The germline V gene has CDR1 LNHDA and CDR2 SQIVND (reference sequence). The CDR3 loop reads CASISGYNEQFF. CDR3 DNA, as far as it was read: TGTGCCAGTATATCGGGGTACAATGAG.

In regard to this clone: The read terminates 3 residues before the CDR3 end, so the remaining end is supplied by the germline J gene. The rearrangement uses TRBV7-9 and TRBJ1-2; 8 bases are shared with TRBD1. CDR1 and CDR2 (germline): SEHNR, FQNEAQ (reference sequence). V trimming: 4 bases; J trimming: 7 bases; junction bases outside the gene matches: 5. The CDR3 is 13 amino acids. The DNA read from the CDR3 is TGTGCCAGCAGCTCAGGACAGGGTAGTGGC. Translated: CASSSGQGSG. The whole CDR3 protein is CASSSGQGSGYTF.

As for this clone: The read ends 3 residues early relative to the CDR3; the germline J gene fills the gap. The chain has TRBV30 and TRBJ2-7, with D possibly called TRBD1 or TRBD2 (6 bases each). The CDR3 is made up of 13 amino acids. The germline gives CDR1 GTSNPN, CDR2 SVGIG (reference sequence). The V end lost 5 bases, the J end lost 6 bases, and 17 bases lay between the germline ends. CDR3 bases read: TGTGCCTGGGCTACAGGGAGGTTGGGCGAG. Protein sequence: CAWATGRLGE. The whole CDR3 protein is CAWATGRLGEQYF.

Concerning this clone itself: The missing CDR3 end, 3 residues past where the read stops, is filled in from the germline J gene. The rearrangement links TRBV6-4 to TRBJ2-7, with TRBD2 matching 8 bases. With 3 bases clipped from V and 6 bases from J, the junction kept 7 bases outside the gene matches. CDR1 is MRHNA and CDR2 is SNTAGT in the germline V gene. The CDR3 runs to 14 residues. CDR3 sequence: CASSEEAGVSEQYF. The DNA read from the CDR3 is TGTGCCAGCAGTGAAGAAGCGGGAGTCTCCGAG.

Points on this clone: The same CDR3 can be traced to other DNA sequences in this sample. The part of the CDR3 DNA that was read is TGTGCCAGAAGCTTGGCCAACAGGGACCATGCTCAAGAGACC. It is translated as CARSLANRDHAQET. The CDR3 reads in full as CARSLANRDHAQETQYF. The chain uses TRBV5-3 and TRBJ2-5; perhaps TRBD1 as D (6 bases). The read terminates 3 residues before the CDR3 end, so the remaining end is supplied by the germline J gene. TRBV5-3 is assigned to the ORF class and has an uncertain function. V gave up 0 bases and J gave up 2 bases, with 17 bases separating them. CDR3 length: 17 residues.